One sample yielded the 12 T cell receptor beta chains listed below, sequenced in a study of blood T cell repertoires in COVID-19. The method was immunoSEQ multiplex PCR; TCRdb's version includes in-frame clones alone and lacks a portion of them. The sample holds about 74,000 clones, roughly four fifths seen once. The specimen sequenced was peripheral blood. These receptors originate from a man aged 65-85 years with acute or convalescent COVID-19.

V usage is TRBV27 and J usage is TRBJ1-1, with TRBD1 as a possible D gene (5 bases). The V gene lost 2 bases and the J gene lost 5 bases, with 12 bases spanning the gap. Germline CDR1 and CDR2: MNHEY and SMNVEV (reference sequence). The CDR3 covers 14 residues. The DNA for the CDR3 is TGTGCCAGCAGTTTAAGGGGTATGCAAACTGAAGCTTTCTTT. Translated: CASSLRGMQTEAFF.

This clone appeared a single time. The rearrangement links TRBV7-9 to TRBJ2-1; 9 bases line up with TRBD2. The CDR3 sequence is 17 residues long. The V segment lost 5 bases and the J segment 6 bases; nucleotides outside the gene matches: 14. The germline V gene has CDR1 SEHNR and CDR2 FQNEAQ (reference sequence). This CDR3 reads CASSPSGGAGGSNEQFF. CDR3 nucleotides: TGTGCCAGCAGCCCCTCCGGGGGAGCGGGAGGAAGCAATGAGCAGTTCTTC.

The V and J genes are TRBV9 and TRBJ2-1; 12 nucleotides match TRBD2. Germline CDR1 and CDR2: SGDLS and YYNGEE. The trim removed 4 bases at V and 7 bases at J, leaving 12 bases unmatched. This CDR3 spans 17 amino acids. This chain's CDR3 is CASSLLAGGVLRNEQFF. CDR3 sequence (DNA): TGTGCCAGCAGCCTCCTAGCGGGAGGGGTCCTACGGAATGAGCAGTTCTTC.

CDR3 DNA sequence: TGTGCCAGCGCGACAGGGAACCAAGAGACCCAGTACTTC. It specifies CASATGNQETQYF. The chain recombines TRBV18 with TRBJ2-5, with 7 nucleotides matching TRBD1. The germline gives CDR1 KGHSH, CDR2 LQKENI. This CDR3 has 13 amino acids. V lost 8 bases and J lost 0; bases outside the gene matches: 3.

This chain's CDR3 is CGCTGNTEAFF. In DNA, the CDR3 is TGCGGATGCACAGGGAACACTGAAGCTTTCTTT. The rearrangement uses TRBV20-1 and TRBJ1-1; tentatively, D is TRBD1 (5 bases). The CDR3 totals 11 residues. CDR1 is DFQATT, CDR2 SNEGSKA, per germline (reference sequence).

The rearrangement links TRBV27 to TRBJ2-7; tentative D call: TRBD2 (7 bases). The CDR3 is 12 residues long. Germline assignment: CDR1 MNHEY and CDR2 SMNVEV (reference sequence). V was trimmed by 3 bases and J by 6 bases, leaving 9 bases between them. The CDR3 bases are TGTGCCAGCAGTTTGAGGGGGGGCGAGCAGTACTTC. It encodes CASSLRGGEQYF.

The chain uses TRBV7-9 and TRBJ1-1; 9 bases are shared with TRBD1. The CDR3 contains 16 residues. V was clipped by 7 bases and J by 5 bases; unmatched bases: 14. In germline, CDR1 is SEHNR, CDR2 FQNEAQ (reference sequence). Here the CDR3 reads CASTDTGGGGGTEAFF. CDR3 nucleotide sequence: TGTGCCAGCACCGATACAGGGGGCGGAGGGGGAACTGAAGCTTTCTTT.

This chain links TRBV10-3 with TRBJ2-5; D may be TRBD2 (6 bases). The V gene's germline CDR1 is ENHRY and CDR2 SYGVKD. The CDR3 has 15 residues. V lost 5 bases, J lost 5 bases, and 18 bases lay in between. The CDR3 sequence is CAISSDRRESETQYF. For the CDR3, the DNA is TGTGCCATCAGTTCCGATAGGAGGGAGTCGGAGACCCAGTACTTC.

The chain uses TRBV14 and TRBJ1-1; D unresolved. V lost 5 bases and J 5 bases, leaving 6 bases between the germline ends. The CDR3 totals 11 residues. The V gene's germline CDR1 is SGHDN and CDR2 FVKESK. The CDR3 sequence: CASSSRTEAFF. The CDR3 nucleotides read TGTGCCAGCAGCTCCCGTACTGAAGCTTTCTTT. Based on the CDR3 plus reference TRBV14 and TRBJ1-1, the full variable domain is EAGVTQFPSHSVIEKGQTVTLRCDPISGHDNLYWYRRVMGKEIKFLLHFVKESKQDESGMPNNRFLAERTGGTYSTLKVQPAELEDSGVYFCASSSRTEAFFGQGTRLTVV.

This chain uses TRBV2 with TRBJ2-7, with D perhaps matching TRBD1 (5 bases). Germline V CDR1 and CDR2: SNHLY, FYNNEI. CDR3 length equals 11 residues. The V end lost 7 bases, the J end lost 7 bases, and 11 bases lay between the germline ends. This CDR3 reads CASIQGREQYF. CDR3 nucleotide sequence: TGTGCCAGCATCCAGGGCCGGGAGCAGTACTTC.

This clone showed up just once. CDR3 in DNA: TGTGCCAGCAGCTTAGGACTAGCGATTGTCGGGGAGCTGTTTTTT. This translates into CASSLGLAIVGELFF. The chain employs TRBV7-8 and TRBJ2-2; 8 bases align to TRBD2. Germline CDR1 reads SGHVS; CDR2 reads FQNEAQ. The CDR3 extends over 15 amino acids. V shed 1 base and J 7 bases; nucleotides not matched to a gene: 5.

CDR3 nucleotide sequence: TGTGCCAGCAGTTCCCCGACAGGGGACCCCCACTATGGCTACACCTTC. As protein: CASSSPTGDPHYGYTF. The V and J genes are TRBV6-2 or TRBV6-3 and TRBJ1-2; 8 nucleotides match TRBD1. With V trimmed by 4 bases and J by 3 bases, 10 bases remained unmatched. Looked up from germline, CDR1 is MNHEY and CDR2 is SVGEGT. The CDR3 is 16 residues long.